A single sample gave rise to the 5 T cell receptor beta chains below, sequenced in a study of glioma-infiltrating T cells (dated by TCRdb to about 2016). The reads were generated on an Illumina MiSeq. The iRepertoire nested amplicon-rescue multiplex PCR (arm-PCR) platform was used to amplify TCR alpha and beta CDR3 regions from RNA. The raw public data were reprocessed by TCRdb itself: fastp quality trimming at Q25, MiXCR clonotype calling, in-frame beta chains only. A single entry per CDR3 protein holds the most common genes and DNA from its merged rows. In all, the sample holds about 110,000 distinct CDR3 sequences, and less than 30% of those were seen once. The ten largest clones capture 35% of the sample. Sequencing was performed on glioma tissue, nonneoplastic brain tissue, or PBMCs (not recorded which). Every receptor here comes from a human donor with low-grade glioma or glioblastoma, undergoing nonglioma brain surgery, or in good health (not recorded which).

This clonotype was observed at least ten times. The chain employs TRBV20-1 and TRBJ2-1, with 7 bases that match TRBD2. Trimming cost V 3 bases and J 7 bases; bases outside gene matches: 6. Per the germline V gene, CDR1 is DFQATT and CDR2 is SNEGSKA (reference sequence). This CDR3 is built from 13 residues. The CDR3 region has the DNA TGCAGTGCTAGGCAGCCGGGGGGAAATGAGCAGTTCTTC. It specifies CSARQPGGNEQFF.

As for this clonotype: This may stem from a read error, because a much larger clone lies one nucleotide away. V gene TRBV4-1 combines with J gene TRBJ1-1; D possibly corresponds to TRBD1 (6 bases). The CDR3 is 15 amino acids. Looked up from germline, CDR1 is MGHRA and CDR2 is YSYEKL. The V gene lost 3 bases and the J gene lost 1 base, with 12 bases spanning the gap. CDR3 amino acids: CASSQKQGGNTEAFF. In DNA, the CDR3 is TGCGCCAGCAGCCAGAAACAGGGAGGGAACACTGAAGCTTTCTTT.

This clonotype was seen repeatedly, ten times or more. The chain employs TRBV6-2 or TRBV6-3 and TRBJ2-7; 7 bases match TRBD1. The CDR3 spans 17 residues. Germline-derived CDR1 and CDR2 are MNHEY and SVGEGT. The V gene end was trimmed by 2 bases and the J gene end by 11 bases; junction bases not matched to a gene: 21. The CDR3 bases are TGTGCCAGCAGTTACGTATCGCTCGGGACAGCTCAAGAACGGGAGTACTTC. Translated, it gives CASSYVSLGTAQEREYF.

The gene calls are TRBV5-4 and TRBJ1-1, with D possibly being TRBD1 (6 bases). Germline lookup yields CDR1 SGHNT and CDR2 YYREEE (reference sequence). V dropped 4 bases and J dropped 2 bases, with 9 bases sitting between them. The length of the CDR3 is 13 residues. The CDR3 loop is CASSQGQNTEAFF. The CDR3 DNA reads TGTGCCAGCAGCCAGGGACAAAACACTGAAGCTTTCTTT.

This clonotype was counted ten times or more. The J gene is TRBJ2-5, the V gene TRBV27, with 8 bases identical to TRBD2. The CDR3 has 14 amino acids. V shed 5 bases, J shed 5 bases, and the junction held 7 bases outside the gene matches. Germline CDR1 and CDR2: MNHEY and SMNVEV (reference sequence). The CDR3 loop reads CASSGTSGGETQYF. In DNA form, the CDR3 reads TGTGCCAGCAGTGGGACATCGGGGGGGGAGACCCAGTACTTC.